One TCR beta chain is described in this entry. J lost 6 bases, V lost 5 bases, and 10 bases had no gene match. Germline lookup yields CDR1 SGHTA and CDR2 FQGNSA. The CDR3 is 17 residues long. This specimen belongs to a study of blood T cell repertoires in COVID-19. Looking at the study overall: Acute and convalescent COVID-19 samples came from the United States, Italy and Spain. PBMCs, B-cell-depleted T cells, or T cells were the source of the cDNA or gDNA that made up the material.

In the original workflow: How many nucleated cells were present was estimated from reference gene primer amplification. Sequencing was performed with immunoSEQ multiplex PCR; in TCRdb, only in-frame clones are kept and a portion is missing. From that table come the V and J calls and clone size; the DNA was used to work out D and trimming. This table has some 260,000 clones, 88% appearing once. The receptor was derived from a woman aged 40 to 49 who had recovered from COVID-19. This chain joins TRBV7-2 and TRBJ2-1; 13 bases are shared with TRBD2. The specimen sequenced was peripheral blood. The CDR3 here is CASSARTSGSHPNEQFF. The CDR3 coding sequence is TGTGCCAGCAGCGCCCGGACTAGCGGGAGCCACCCCAATGAGCAGTTCTTC.